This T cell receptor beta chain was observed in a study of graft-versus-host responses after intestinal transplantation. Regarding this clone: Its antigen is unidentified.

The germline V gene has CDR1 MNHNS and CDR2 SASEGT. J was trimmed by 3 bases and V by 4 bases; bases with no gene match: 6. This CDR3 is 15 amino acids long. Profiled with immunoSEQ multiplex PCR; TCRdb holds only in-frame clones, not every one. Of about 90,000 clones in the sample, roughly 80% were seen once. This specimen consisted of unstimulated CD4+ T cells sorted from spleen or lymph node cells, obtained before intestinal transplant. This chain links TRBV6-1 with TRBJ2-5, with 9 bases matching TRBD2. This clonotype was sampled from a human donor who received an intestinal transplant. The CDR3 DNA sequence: TGTGCCAGCAGTGTAGCGGGAGCTGGGAAAGAGACCCAGTACTTC. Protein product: CASSVAGAGKETQYF.